The 20 T cell receptor beta chains below were found in one sample sequenced in a study of response to subunit inactivated influenza vaccine. TCRdb passed the RT-PCR reads through MiXCR, listing each CDR3 protein once. The data contain about 310,000 distinct CDR3 sequences, roughly 22% of them seen just once; the ten biggest clones take up approximately 10%. Sequences were derived from PBMCs from blood, sampled around 22 months after vaccination. The receptors originated from a man in his fifties or sixties who received an inactivated influenza vaccine.

The chain has TRBV7-2 and TRBJ1-2; D gene ambiguous. CDR3 length: 12 residues. Germline-derived CDR1 and CDR2 are SGHTA and FQGNSA. V shed 0 bases and J shed 8 bases, with 7 bases lying between them. In DNA, the CDR3 is TGTGCCAGCAGCTTAGCAGGGAACGGCTACACCTTC. Translating gives CASSLAGNGYTF.

The V call is TRBV28, the J call TRBJ2-2, with D uncertain. The germline V gene has CDR1 MDHEN and CDR2 SYDVKM. The CDR3 runs 15 residues. V lost 2 bases, J lost 1 base, and 8 bases lay in between. CDR3 DNA sequence: TGTGCCAGCAGTTTAACAGCTCGGAACACCGGGGAGCTGTTTTTT. This translates into CASSLTARNTGELFF. The whole variable domain, filled in from reference TRBV28 and TRBJ2-2, reads DVKVTQSSRYLVKRTGEKVFLECVQDMDHENMFWYRQDPGLGLRLIYFSYDVKMKEKGDIPEGYSVSREKKERFSLILESASTNQTSMYLCASSLTARNTGELFFGEGSRLTVL.

This clonotype came up a few times. The genes are TRBV6-5 and TRBJ1-2; D is uncertain. Trimming shortened V by 5 bases and J by 1 base, and 5 bases separated the two germline ends. In germline, CDR1 is MNHEY, CDR2 SVGAGI. CDR3 length equals 12 residues. DNA of the CDR3: TGTGCCAGCAGTCGCAATAACTATGGCTACACCTTC. Translated: CASSRNNYGYTF.

The chain links TRBV2 to TRBJ2-3, with D possibly called TRBD1 or TRBD2 (6 bases each). V dropped 8 bases and J dropped 0 bases, with 12 bases sitting between them. CDR3 length: 14 residues. Germline lookup yields CDR1 SNHLY and CDR2 FYNNEI. The CDR3 bases are TGTGCCAGCGAGAGGGGGGCTAGCACAGATACGCAGTATTTT. It encodes CASERGASTDTQYF.

The chain carries TRBV5-1 and TRBJ2-7; TRBD2 aligns across 12 bases. The germline V gene encodes CDR1 SGHRS and CDR2 YFSETQ. The CDR3 extends over 15 amino acids. V was clipped by 3 bases and J by 5 bases; unmatched bases: 6. The CDR3 is CASSSTSGGRNEQYF. The CDR3 DNA sequence: TGCGCCAGCAGCTCCACTAGCGGGGGGCGGAACGAGCAGTACTTC.

This clonotype has only a few counts. The chain joins TRBV29-1 to TRBJ1-1; D remains unclear. The V gene's germline CDR1 is SQVTM and CDR2 ANQGSEA. The CDR3 has 11 amino acids. V lost 3 bases to trimming and J lost 6 bases, with 8 bases between them. In DNA, the CDR3 is TGCAGCGTTGATGGGAGGCCTGAAGCTTTCTTT. Its translation is CSVDGRPEAFF.

The chain links TRBV2 to TRBJ2-7, with 8 bases matching TRBD1. Unmatched junction bases numbered 6, after V lost 6 bases and J lost 2 bases. This CDR3 is built from 14 residues. Germline values: CDR1 SNHLY, CDR2 FYNNEI. CDR3 sequence reads: CASRKGQGAYEQYF. The CDR3 region has the DNA TGTGCCAGCAGAAAAGGACAGGGAGCCTACGAGCAGTACTTC.

The chain recombines TRBV18 with TRBJ1-6; maybe TRBD1 (5 bases). Between the trimmed V and J ends, which lost 3 bases and 9 bases, there was a span of 15 bases. Germline CDR1 KGHSH, CDR2 LQKENI. The CDR3 extends over 15 amino acids. CDR3 bases: TGTGCCAGCTCACCGGGACGGGGAATTGGTTCACCCCTCCACTTT. Protein sequence: CASSPGRGIGSPLHF.

The chain joins TRBV6-2 or TRBV6-3 to TRBJ2-7; 11 positions match TRBD2. V lost 6 bases and J lost 3; bases outside the gene matches: 10. Germline V lookup: CDR1 MNHEY, CDR2 SVGEGT. The CDR3 length is 16 residues. In DNA, the CDR3 is TGTGCCAGCAGCCCGGGACTAGCGGCGAGGGGCTACGAGCAGTACTTC. Protein: CASSPGLAARGYEQYF.

CDR3 sequence: CSVISEGGYDRGLNYGYTF. The CDR3 DNA reads TGCAGCGTTATAAGCGAAGGGGGGTACGACAGGGGGCTCAACTATGGCTACACCTTC. V usage is TRBV29-1 and J usage is TRBJ1-2; 10 nucleotides match TRBD1. Germline V gene data show CDR1 as SQVTM and CDR2 as ANQGSEA. Trimming cost V 5 bases and J 2 bases; bases outside gene matches: 20. CDR3 length: 19 residues.

This clonotype came up a few times. The rearrangement uses TRBV2 and TRBJ2-4; D not certain. This CDR3 is built from 15 residues. Germline values: CDR1 SNHLY, CDR2 FYNNEI. Between the trimmed V and J ends, which lost 5 bases and 2 bases, there was a span of 13 bases. This CDR3 reads CASSQDAVTKNIQYF. The DNA for the CDR3 is TGTGCCAGCAGTCAAGACGCGGTTACCAAAAACATTCAGTACTTC.

This clonotype was picked up a small number of times. The chain is built from TRBV10-3 and TRBJ2-6; 10 positions agree with TRBD1. The length of the CDR3 is 18 residues. Germline V gene data show CDR1 as ENHRY and CDR2 as SYGVKD. Germline trimming cut 6 bases from V and 5 bases from J; bases unmatched to any gene: 13. The CDR3 DNA reads as TGTGCCATCAGGGCGACAGGGGGCACCCGTTTTAGGGCCAACGTCCTGACTTTC. Protein: CAIRATGGTRFRANVLTF.

V gene TRBV5-4 combines with J gene TRBJ2-5, with a weak D call TRBD1 (6 bases). Germline CDR1 is SGHNT and CDR2 is YYREEE (reference sequence). Trimming cost V 2 bases and J 5 bases, with 13 bases left between them. CDR3 length equals 14 residues. DNA for the CDR3: TGTGCCAGCAGCTTTCCGGGACAAGGGGAGACCCAGTACTTC. Amino acid sequence: CASSFPGQGETQYF.

The genes are TRBV7-2 and TRBJ1-1; D is undetermined. Germline V gene data show CDR1 as SGHTA and CDR2 as FQGNSA. Trimming cost V 3 bases and J 11 bases, with 13 bases left between them. This CDR3 is 12 amino acids long. The CDR3: CASSFSFGGAFF. Written as DNA, the CDR3 is TGTGCCAGCAGCTTTTCGTTCGGAGGGGCTTTCTTT.

V is TRBV9 and J is TRBJ2-7; 7 nucleotides agree with TRBD1. There are 14 residues in the CDR3. Trimming took 2 bases from V and 2 from J; bases not matched to a gene: 4. Germline CDR1 and CDR2: SGDLS and YYNGEE. This chain's CDR3 is CASSVGQATYEQYF. Here the CDR3 DNA reads TGTGCCAGCAGCGTTGGACAGGCGACCTACGAGCAGTACTTC. Full variable domain (rest looked up from reference TRBV9 and TRBJ2-7): DSGVTQTPKHLITATGQRVTLRCSPRSGDLSVYWYQQSLDQGLQFLIQYYNGEERAKGNILERFSAQQFPDLHSELNLSSLELGDSALYFCASSVGQATYEQYFGPGTRLTVT.

This clonotype occurred a few times. This rearrangement joins TRBV7-2 to TRBJ2-3, with a possible D match to TRBD1 (6 bases). CDR1 and CDR2 (germline): SGHTA, FQGNSA. There are 15 residues in the CDR3. The ends were cut back, 5 bases at V and 2 bases at J, with 14 bases in the middle. CDR3 sequence: CASSPFRTATDTQYF. The CDR3 DNA sequence: TGTGCCAGCAGCCCTTTTCGGACAGCCACAGATACGCAGTATTTT.

V is TRBV11-2 and J is TRBJ2-7; D unresolved. This CDR3 is built from 14 residues. The germline V gene has CDR1 SGHAT and CDR2 FQNNGV. Between the trimmed V and J ends, which lost 2 bases and 6 bases, there was a span of 14 bases. The CDR3 DNA sequence: TGTGCCAGCAGCTTAAGAACCTTTGCGAGCGAGCAGTACTTC. Translated: CASSLRTFASEQYF.

This clonotype has a handful of counts. This chain uses TRBV7-2 with TRBJ2-7; the match to TRBD2 covers 13 bases. Trimming cost V 6 bases and J 11 bases; bases outside gene matches: 13. Per the germline V gene, CDR1 is SGHTA and CDR2 is FQGNSA. The CDR3 consists of 15 residues. The CDR3 loop is CASRRIGTSGDPKYF. As DNA, the CDR3 is TGTGCCAGCAGGCGAATCGGGACTAGCGGGGATCCCAAGTACTTC.

This clonotype was detected a few times. This chain uses TRBV20-1 with TRBJ1-2; maybe TRBD1 (6 bases). The CDR3 totals 11 residues. The V and J ends lost 0 bases and 8 bases respectively, with 7 bases between them. The V gene's germline CDR1 is DFQATT and CDR2 SNEGSKA (reference sequence). The CDR3 region is CSAREQGGYTF. CDR3 in DNA: TGCAGTGCTAGAGAACAGGGAGGCTACACCTTC.

A few counts support this clonotype. V is TRBV10-3 and J is TRBJ2-1, with 11 bases identical to TRBD2. The trim removed 4 bases at V and 7 bases at J, leaving 0 bases unmatched. The CDR3 loop spans 13 amino acids. CDR1 and CDR2 from the germline V gene are ENHRY and SYGVKD. CDR3 residues: CAISGTSGNEQFF. DNA of the CDR3: TGTGCCATCAGTGGGACTAGCGGGAATGAGCAGTTCTTC.